A selection of T cell receptor beta chains follows, all from one sample in a study of vaccination effects on CD4 cells after COVID-19. The antigens for these receptors are not known. Generated by immunoSEQ multiplex PCR, the TCRdb table keeps only in-frame clones and is missing some. The table shows under 50,000 clones, with about 74% occurring only once. This specimen was CD4+ T cells from PBMCs cultured without peptide, taken before COVID-19 vaccination. Source of these receptors: a human donor who had a prior SARS-CoV-2 infection. CDR3s include the opening cysteine and the closing phenylalanine or tryptophan. The order of the fields is D gene, clone size, J gene, V gene, CDR3 protein, CDR3 DNA. The D gene is left open where the match is weak. Only some rows state a clone size, as once, few, many or a class for expanded clones.

TRBD2 | NA | TRBJ2-5 | TRBV5-1 | CASSPGTSGRGETQYF | TGCGCCAGCAGCCCCGGGACTAGCGGGAGAGGGGAGACCCAGTACTTC
NA | few | TRBJ1-2 | TRBV9 | CASSVGGAWVYGYTF | TGTGCCAGCAGCGTAGGGGGGGCTTGGGTTTATGGCTACACCTTC
NA | NA | TRBJ2-5 | TRBV2 | CASSETGLETQYF | TGTGCCAGCAGTGAAACAGGGTTAGAGACCCAGTACTTC
NA | NA | TRBJ2-5 | TRBV2 | CASSEQWTQYF | TGTGCCAGCAGTGAGCAATGGACCCAGTACTTC
TRBD1 | NA | TRBJ1-5 | TRBV20-1 | CSASKTGGGQPQHF | TGCAGTGCTAGTAAAACAGGGGGCGGTCAGCCCCAGCATTTT
NA | NA | TRBJ1-5 | TRBV7-2 | CASSERLYSNQPQHF | TGTGCCAGCAGCGAACGGCTTTATAGCAATCAGCCCCAGCATTTT
NA | NA | TRBJ2-1 | TRBV7-3 | CASSLTQGGYNEQFF | TGTGCCAGCAGCTTAACGCAGGGGGGATACAATGAGCAGTTCTTC
NA | NA | TRBJ2-5 | TRBV6-5 | CASSYFFGNQETQYF | TGTGCCAGCAGTTATTTCTTCGGGAACCAAGAGACCCAGTACTTC
NA | NA | TRBJ2-5 | TRBV3-1/TRBV3-2 | CASSQGVGGQETQYF | TGTGCCAGCAGCCAAGGGGTAGGAGGACAAGAGACCCAGTACTTC
NA | once | TRBJ1-1 | TRBV4-3 | CASSPSWTENTEAFF | TGCGCCAGCAGCCCCTCCTGGACAGAGAACACTGAAGCTTTCTTT